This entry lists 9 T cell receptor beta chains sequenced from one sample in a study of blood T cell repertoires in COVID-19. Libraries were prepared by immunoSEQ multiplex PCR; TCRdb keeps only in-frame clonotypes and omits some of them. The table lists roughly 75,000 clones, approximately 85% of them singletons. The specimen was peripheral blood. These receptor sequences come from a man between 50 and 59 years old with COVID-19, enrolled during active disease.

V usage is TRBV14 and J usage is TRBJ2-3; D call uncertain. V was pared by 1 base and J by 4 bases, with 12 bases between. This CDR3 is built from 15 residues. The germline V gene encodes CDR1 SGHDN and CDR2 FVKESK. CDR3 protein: CASSQVELVSDTQYF. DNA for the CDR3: TGTGCCAGCAGCCAAGTTGAGCTAGTATCAGATACGCAGTATTTT.

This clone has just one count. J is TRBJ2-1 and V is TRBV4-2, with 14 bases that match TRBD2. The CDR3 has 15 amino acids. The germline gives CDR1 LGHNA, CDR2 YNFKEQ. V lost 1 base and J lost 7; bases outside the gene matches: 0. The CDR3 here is CASSQGTSGRNEQFF. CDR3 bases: TGTGCCAGCAGCCAAGGGACTAGCGGGAGGAATGAGCAGTTCTTC.

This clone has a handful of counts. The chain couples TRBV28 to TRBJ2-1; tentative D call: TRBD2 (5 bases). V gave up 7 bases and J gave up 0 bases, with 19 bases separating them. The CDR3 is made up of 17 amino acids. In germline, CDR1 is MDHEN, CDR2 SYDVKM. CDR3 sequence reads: CASTSGGRMSSYNEQFF. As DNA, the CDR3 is TGTGCCAGCACCTCCGGAGGACGGATGAGCTCCTACAATGAGCAGTTCTTC.

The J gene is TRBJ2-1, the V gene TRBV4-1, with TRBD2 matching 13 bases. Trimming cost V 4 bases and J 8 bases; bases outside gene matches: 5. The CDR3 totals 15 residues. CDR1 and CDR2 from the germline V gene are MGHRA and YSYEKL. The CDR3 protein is CASSPGLAGEYEQFF. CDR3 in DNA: TGCGCCAGCAGCCCCGGACTAGCGGGAGAATATGAGCAGTTCTTC.

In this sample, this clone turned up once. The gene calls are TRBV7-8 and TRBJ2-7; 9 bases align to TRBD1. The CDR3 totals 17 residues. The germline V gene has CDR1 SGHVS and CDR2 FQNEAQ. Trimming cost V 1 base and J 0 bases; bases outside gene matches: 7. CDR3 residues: CASSLGTGDSPSYEQYF. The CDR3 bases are TGTGCCAGCAGCTTAGGGACAGGGGACTCCCCCTCCTACGAGCAGTACTTC.

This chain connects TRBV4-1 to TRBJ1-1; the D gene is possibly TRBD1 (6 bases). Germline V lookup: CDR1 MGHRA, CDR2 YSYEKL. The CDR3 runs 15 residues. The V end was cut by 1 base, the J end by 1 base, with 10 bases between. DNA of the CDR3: TGCGCCAGCAGCCAAGGCCAGGACAGGAACACTGAAGCTTTCTTT. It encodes CASSQGQDRNTEAFF.

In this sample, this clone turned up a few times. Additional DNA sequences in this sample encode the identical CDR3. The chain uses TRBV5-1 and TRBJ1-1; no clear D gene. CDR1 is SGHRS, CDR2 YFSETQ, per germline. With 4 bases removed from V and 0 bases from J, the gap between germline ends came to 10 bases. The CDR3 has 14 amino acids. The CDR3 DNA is TGCGCCAGCAGCCCCGGACTCCTGAACACTGAAGCTTTCTTT. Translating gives CASSPGLLNTEAFF.

This CDR3 reads CATSRRLGQITDTQYF. CDR3 DNA sequence: TGTGCCACCAGCAGAAGGTTAGGACAGATCACAGATACGCAGTATTTT. V is TRBV15 and J is TRBJ2-3; D perhaps matches TRBD1 (6 bases). Trimming pared 2 bases from V and 2 bases from J, leaving 14 bases between. Germline loops: CDR1 LNHNV, CDR2 YYDKDF (reference sequence). The CDR3 covers 16 residues.

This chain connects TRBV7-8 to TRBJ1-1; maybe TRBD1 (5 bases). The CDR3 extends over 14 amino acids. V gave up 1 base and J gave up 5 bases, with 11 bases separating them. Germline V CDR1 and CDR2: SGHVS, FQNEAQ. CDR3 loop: CASSLEAGKTEAFF. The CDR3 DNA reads TGTGCCAGCAGCTTAGAAGCAGGGAAGACTGAAGCTTTCTTT.